This TCR beta chain was sequenced during a study of beta chain features in type 1 diabetes. Study results and caveats: Researchers reported that naive, central memory and Treg TCRB repertoires appeared more similar in patients than in healthy donors. Moderate yet significant TCRB CDR3 shortening was seen in Type 1 diabetes patients in all four CD4+ subsets.

Concerning this clone: What it recognizes is unknown.

Expressed TCRB transcripts were sequenced because the isolated RNA had all been reverse transcribed beforehand. Here immunoSEQ multiplex PCR was the method, and the copy in TCRdb shows in-frame clones only, minus some. In the table there are around 70,000 clones, just under 50% of which are singletons. The sequence came from a man aged 30 to 45 with type 1 diabetes. Sequencing input: central memory CD4+ T cells from blood.

In DNA form, the CDR3 reads TGTGCCAGCAGTGCCCAGGACAGAGTGTGCACCTTC. It codes for CASSAQDRVCTF. This chain joins TRBV28 and TRBJ1-2, with D maybe TRBD1 (6 bases). Trimming pared 5 bases from V and 13 bases from J, leaving 17 bases between. CDR1 is MDHEN, CDR2 SYDVKM, per germline. The CDR3 consists of 12 residues.